This T cell receptor beta chain was recovered during a study of T cells in Graves' hyperthyroidism and ophthalmopathy. Study-level points and caveats: With a median lead of roughly 6.2 months before onset, the model predicted ophthalmopathy. The blood repertoire included most of the expanded thyroid clonotypes above 0.001. Separating ophthalmopathy from stable hyperthyroidism was achieved by a 13 V-J model.

This clonotype was found a few times. Its target is not known. Any patient presenting with uncontrolled infection, other autoimmune disease, pregnancy or lactation was left out. Template material for amplifying TCR beta CDR3 regions consisted of RNA transcripts. The HTBI primer set served for first-round RT-PCR of the TCR CDR3. TCRdb fed the multiplex PCR reads into MiXCR, producing one record per CDR3 protein. The sample comprises hundreds of thousands of distinct CDR3 sequences, under 25% of which are singletons, and under 35% rests with the top ten. The germline CDR1 and CDR2 sequences are KGHSH and LQKENI. The ends lost 5 bases at V and 2 bases at J; junction bases unmatched: 6. The CDR3 has 15 amino acids.

The specimen was blood. The chain has TRBV18 and TRBJ2-1, with 7 bases that match TRBD2. The sequence derives from a man aged 30 to 39 with Graves' ophthalmopathy. The CDR3 region has the DNA TGTGCCAGCTCAACACGGGAGGTCACCTACAATGAGCAGTTCTTC. Amino acids: CASSTREVTYNEQFF.